This TCR beta chain was found in a study of metastatic and nonmetastatic thyroid tumors. Findings and caveats of the study: Significantly higher TCR beta diversity was reportedly seen in malignant thyroid tumors than benign nodules, in blood and tumor.

A note on this clone: Its antigen remains unknown.

In the study's own analysis: Variation in CDR3 across clinicopathological groups served as the basis for constructing a distant-metastasis classifier in papillary thyroid cancer. TCRdb reassembled clones from the PCR reads with MiXCR. None of the V and J calls come from the authors' own analysis; TCRdb made them. The sample lists about 25,000 clones; 20% to 25% were seen once. Nobody among the patients had been given any treatment before thyroid surgery. V lost 0 bases and J lost 6, with 15 bases in between. CDR1 is SGDLS, CDR2 YYNGEE, per germline. The CDR3 totals 15 residues. The clonotype was recovered from a male donor with papillary thyroid cancer or a benign thyroid nodule (not recorded which). Some clones in this sample may be carry-over from other donors' samples. The sample was blood. The genes are TRBV9 and TRBJ1-1; D may be TRBD1 (5 bases). As DNA, the CDR3 is TGTGCCAGCAGCGTAGTGGGGCGTCGGTACTCTGAAGCTTTCTTT. Translating it yields CASSVVGRRYSEAFF.